This T cell receptor (beta chain) was recorded in a study of PD-1 and CTLA-4 blockade in melanoma. V gave up 0 bases and J gave up 6 bases, with 11 bases separating them. The CDR3 is 14 amino acids. Germline V lookup: CDR1 MGHRA, CDR2 YSYEKL. Measured with immunoSEQ multiplex PCR; TCRdb has only the in-frame clones, and not every one. The sample shows 20,000 to 25,000 clones, about 91% of them seen only once. This clonotype was sampled from a human donor with melanoma. The chain couples TRBV4-1 to TRBJ1-2; D is unresolved. The sequencing used CD8+ T cells from peripheral blood, collected before anti-PD-1 treatment. CDR3 amino acids: CASSQDPEGNGYTF. The CDR3 DNA reads as TGCGCCAGCAGCCAAGATCCGGAGGGTAATGGCTACACCTTC.